A single sample gave rise to the 31 T cell receptor beta chains below, sequenced in a study of T cell responses to AZD1222 COVID-19 vaccine. Assay used: immunoSEQ multiplex PCR; TCRdb lists only in-frame clones, some missing. The sample contains some 120,000 clones, around 87% of which appear only once. Sequencing was performed on peripheral blood, taken on day 0 of AZD1222 vaccination. The receptors shown here come from an adult in good health.

V usage is TRBV3-1 (or the pseudogene TRBV3-2) and J usage is TRBJ2-7, with D possibly matching TRBD1 (6 bases). Germline CDR1 is LGHDT and CDR2 is YNNKEL (reference sequence). V was pared by 4 bases and J by 2 bases, with 12 bases between. The CDR3 sequence is 14 residues long. The CDR3 region is CASSPTGLPYEQYF. Here the CDR3 DNA reads TGTGCCAGCAGCCCGACAGGTCTTCCCTACGAGCAGTACTTC.

The rearrangement joins TRBV6-5 to TRBJ2-7, with D possibly matching TRBD1 (5 bases). The CDR3 consists of 14 residues. Germline-derived CDR1 and CDR2 are MNHEY and SVGAGI. V shed 2 bases and J shed 3 bases, with 11 bases lying between them. The CDR3 sequence is CASSYTGRSYEQYF. CDR3 DNA sequence: TGTGCCAGCAGTTACACAGGACGGAGCTACGAGCAGTACTTC.

CDR3 in amino acids: CASSPRDRGSDTQYF. CDR3 sequence (DNA): TGTGCCAGCAGCCCTCGGGACAGGGGATCAGATACGCAGTATTTT. The chain links TRBV5-4 to TRBJ2-3; 10 bases fit TRBD1. V shed 4 bases, J shed 4 bases, and the junction held 6 bases outside the gene matches. This CDR3 has 15 amino acids. Germline CDR1 reads SGHNT; CDR2 reads YYREEE (reference sequence).

The chain couples TRBV12-5 to TRBJ1-5; D gene unclear. Trimming stripped 6 bases from V and 0 bases from J, with 12 bases between. Germline-derived CDR1 and CDR2 are LGHNT and FRNRAP. This CDR3 comprises 15 residues. CDR3 region: CASGKDGNSNQPQHF. CDR3 coding DNA: TGTGCTAGTGGCAAAGACGGAAATAGCAATCAGCCCCAGCATTTT. Using reference TRBV12-5 and TRBJ1-5 for the parts outside the CDR3, the full variable domain is DARVTQTPRHKVTEMGQEVTMRCQPILGHNTVFWYRQTMMQGLELLAYFRNRAPLDDSGMPKDRFSAEMPDATLATLKIQPSEPRDSAVYFCASGKDGNSNQPQHFGDGTRLSIL.

The genes are TRBV3-1 (or the pseudogene TRBV3-2) and TRBJ1-4, with D uncertain. From germline, CDR1 is LGHDT and CDR2 YNNKEL (reference sequence). The CDR3 contains 11 residues. Trimming shortened V by 4 bases and J by 12 bases, and 9 bases separated the two germline ends. The CDR3 DNA is TGTGCCAGCAGCCGATTCGAAGAACTGTTTTTT. This encodes CASSRFEELFF.

The rearrangement links TRBV5-1 to TRBJ2-1; D is possibly TRBD2 (6 bases). This CDR3 is built from 14 residues. Per germline, CDR1 SGHRS and CDR2 YFSETQ. V lost 4 bases and J lost 7, with 15 bases in between. CDR3 in DNA: TGCGCCAGCAGCATTCGACTAGAGGGTAATGAGCAGTTCTTC. As protein: CASSIRLEGNEQFF. The full variable domain, completed using reference TRBV5-1 and TRBJ2-1, is KAGVTQTPRYLIKTRGQQVTLSCSPISGHRSVSWYQQTPGQGLQFLFEYFSETQRNKGNFPGRFSGRQFSNSRSEMNVSTLELGDSALYLCASSIRLEGNEQFFGPGTRLTVL.

The count of this clone is one. The CDR3 region is CASSVFRASGNTIYF. In DNA form, the CDR3 reads TGTGCCAGCAGTGTTTTCAGAGCCTCTGGAAACACCATATATTTT. V is TRBV2 and J is TRBJ1-3; D unresolved. The CDR3 loop spans 15 amino acids. Germline V gene sequence: CDR1 SNHLY, CDR2 FYNNEI. V shed 4 bases and J shed 0 bases, with 10 bases lying between them.

The gene calls are TRBV7-2 and TRBJ2-7, with TRBD2 matching over 13 bases. CDR1 and CDR2 (germline): SGHTA, FQGNSA. The CDR3 length is 16 residues. Losses at the gene ends were 5 bases for V and 0 bases for J; bases not matched to a gene: 4. The DNA for the CDR3 is TGTGCCAGCAGCACGGGACTAGCGGGGAGCTCCTACGAGCAGTACTTC. It is translated as CASSTGLAGSSYEQYF.

This rearrangement joins TRBV10-3 to TRBJ2-7; tentative D call: TRBD2 (6 bases). Per germline, CDR1 ENHRY and CDR2 SYGVKD. Trimming took 4 bases from V and 7 from J, leaving 23 bases between them. This CDR3 region has 16 residues. CDR3 in amino acids: CAISGGNGLKPWEQYF. CDR3 in DNA: TGTGCCATCAGTGGCGGGAACGGACTCAAGCCTTGGGAGCAGTACTTC.

The chain employs TRBV21-1 and TRBJ2-7. TRBV21-1 is designated a pseudogene. The CDR3 runs to 18 residues. CDR3 residues: CASSTSLMGGGRSYEQYF. The CDR3, as DNA: TGTGCCAGCAGCACGTCCCTAATGGGGGGCGGGCGCTCCTACGAGCAGTACTTC.

CDR3 region: CASSSDRGFYEQYF. In DNA, the CDR3 is TGTGCCAGCAGCTCGGACAGGGGGTTCTACGAGCAGTACTTC. The chain is built from TRBV7-2 and TRBJ2-7; 10 bases map to TRBD1. Unmatched junction bases numbered 3, after V lost 4 bases and J lost 3 bases. The CDR3 totals 14 residues. Per germline, CDR1 SGHTA and CDR2 FQGNSA.

The rearrangement uses TRBV6-5 and TRBJ1-1; perhaps TRBD1 as D (6 bases). The CDR3 runs to 15 residues. V was trimmed by 5 bases and J by 3 bases, leaving 16 bases between them. Germline CDR1 reads MNHEY; CDR2 reads SVGAGI. DNA for the CDR3: TGTGCCAGCAGTCAACAAAGGGGGGGATACACTGAAGCTTTCTTT. It encodes CASSQQRGGYTEAFF.

This clone showed up just once. J is TRBJ1-4 and V is TRBV10-3, with unresolved D. V was trimmed by 0 bases and J by 3 bases, leaving 11 bases between them. The germline V gene has CDR1 ENHRY and CDR2 SYGVKD. There are 16 residues in the CDR3. This CDR3 reads CAISESGGLSNEKLFF. The CDR3 bases are TGTGCCATCAGTGAGTCGGGTGGACTCTCTAATGAAAAACTGTTTTTT.

The V and J genes are TRBV27 and TRBJ1-4, with 10 bases identical to TRBD1. The junction had 6 bases not matched to a gene; V was cut back by 5 bases and J by 6 bases. Germline CDR1 MNHEY, CDR2 SMNVEV (reference sequence). The CDR3 covers 15 residues. The CDR3 reads CASSPGTGVYEKLFF. Written as DNA, the CDR3 is TGTGCCAGCAGTCCAGGGACAGGGGTTTATGAAAAACTGTTTTTT.

The chain's CDR3 is CASGYRVEAFF. Here the CDR3 DNA reads TGTGCCAGTGGCTACCGGGTCGAAGCTTTCTTT. V gene TRBV19 combines with J gene TRBJ1-1; D call uncertain. The length of the CDR3 is 11 residues. V was trimmed by 8 bases and J by 8 bases, leaving 12 bases between them. The V gene's germline CDR1 is LNHDA and CDR2 SQIVND (reference sequence).

The CDR3 is CASSLGPPGATNEKLFF. The CDR3 nucleotides are TGTGCCAGCAGCTTGGGCCCCCCAGGGGCAACTAATGAAAAACTGTTTTTT. The gene calls are TRBV11-2 and TRBJ1-4; D may be TRBD1 (6 bases). V shed 3 bases and J shed 0 bases, with 14 bases lying between them. Germline CDR1 and CDR2: SGHAT and FQNNGV. The CDR3 has 17 amino acids.

V gene TRBV5-6 combines with J gene TRBJ1-4, with 8 bases matching TRBD1. Germline trimming cut 2 bases from V and 10 bases from J; bases unmatched to any gene: 1. The CDR3 extends over 12 amino acids. Germline CDR1 reads SGHDT; CDR2 reads YYEEEE. CDR3 nucleotide sequence: TGTGCCAGCAGCTTAACAGGGGGAAAACTGTTTTTT. Protein product: CASSLTGGKLFF.

The chain is built from TRBV27 and TRBJ1-5; TRBD1 matches at 9 bases. V was pared by 5 bases and J by 4 bases, with 9 bases of the junction left unmatched. Germline V lookup: CDR1 MNHEY, CDR2 SMNVEV (reference sequence). CDR3 length: 16 amino acids. The chain's CDR3 is CASSNIPGTGNQPQHF. In DNA, the CDR3 is TGTGCCAGCAGTAATATTCCCGGGACAGGGAATCAGCCCCAGCATTTT.

The chain couples TRBV12-5 to TRBJ2-3; perhaps TRBD1 as D (7 bases). The CDR3 is 16 residues long. Germline CDR1 reads LGHNT; CDR2 reads FRNRAP. The V end was cut by 5 bases, the J end by 2 bases, with 17 bases between. Written as DNA, the CDR3 is TGTGCTAGTGGTCCTGGGCGGGACAGACACACAGATACGCAGTATTTT. Its protein product is CASGPGRDRHTDTQYF.

In its sample, this clone was seen once. In DNA form, the CDR3 reads TGTGCCATCAAGCCCGGGGAGATCCAAGAGACCCAGTACTTC. Amino acids: CAIKPGEIQETQYF. The chain joins TRBV10-3 to TRBJ2-5, with TRBD2 as a possible D gene (5 bases). This CDR3 contains 14 residues. V shed 7 bases and J shed 1 base, with 13 bases lying between them. The germline V gene encodes CDR1 ENHRY and CDR2 SYGVKD.

The CDR3 reads CASSGTPTYEQYF. CDR3 coding DNA: TGTGCCAGCTCCGGGACACCCACCTACGAGCAGTACTTC. The V and J genes are TRBV19 and TRBJ2-7; a possible D gene is TRBD1 (6 bases). Between the trimmed V and J ends, which lost 9 bases and 2 bases, there was a span of 14 bases. Germline assignment: CDR1 LNHDA and CDR2 SQIVND (reference sequence). This CDR3 has 13 residues.

The CDR3 DNA is TGTGCCACTCACCGGGACAGCTCTGGAAACACCATATATTTT. Amino acids: CATHRDSSGNTIYF. This chain connects TRBV18 to TRBJ1-3, with TRBD1 matching over 7 bases. This CDR3 has 14 residues. After removal of 10 bases from V and 0 bases from J, the junction contained 6 bases not matched to a gene. Germline CDR1 is KGHSH and CDR2 is LQKENI.

The chain has TRBV3-1 (or the pseudogene TRBV3-2) and TRBJ2-3; 15 bases align to TRBD2. Germline CDR1 and CDR2: LGHDT and YNNKEL (reference sequence). The CDR3 has 19 residues. Trimming at V came to 6 bases and at J to 3 bases, leaving 13 bases not matched to a gene. CDR3 region: CASSRTSGGANVRTDTQYF. The DNA of the CDR3 is TGTGCCAGCAGTCGGACTAGCGGGGGGGCTAATGTAAGGACAGATACGCAGTATTTT.

J is TRBJ2-4 and V is TRBV9; possibly TRBD2 for D (5 bases). The length of the CDR3 is 17 residues. Trimming took 3 bases from V and 3 from J, leaving 19 bases between them. Germline V gene sequence: CDR1 SGDLS, CDR2 YYNGEE. The CDR3, as DNA: TGTGCCAGCAGCGCCACCGGACTGATTAAGGGCAAAAACATTCAGTACTTC. Translated: CASSATGLIKGKNIQYF.

Concerning this clone itself: Other DNA sequences in this sample translate to the same CDR3. The rearrangement joins TRBV18 to TRBJ1-3, with D hard to call. Looked up from germline, CDR1 is KGHSH and CDR2 is LQKENI. Trimming shortened V by 2 bases and J by 4 bases, and 12 bases separated the two germline ends. The CDR3 has 15 residues. The CDR3 loop is CASSPVESSGNTIYF. The CDR3 bases are TGTGCCAGCTCACCAGTAGAGAGTTCCGGAAACACCATATATTTT.

This clone was counted a single time. The gene calls are TRBV27 and TRBJ1-3; no firm D call. The V and J ends lost 3 bases and 0 bases respectively, with 12 bases between them. Germline values: CDR1 MNHEY, CDR2 SMNVEV (reference sequence). The CDR3 extends over 16 amino acids. Here the CDR3 reads CASSFSYGSSGNTIYF. For the CDR3, the DNA is TGTGCCAGCAGTTTCAGTTACGGTTCCTCTGGAAACACCATATATTTT.

This chain joins TRBV6-6 and TRBJ1-3; tentative D call: TRBD1 (5 bases). Deletions cut 0 bases from V and 4 bases from J, with 13 bases between. In germline, CDR1 is MNHNY, CDR2 SVGAGI (reference sequence). This CDR3 is built from 16 residues. The CDR3: CASSYSNFAGGNTIYF. The CDR3 DNA sequence: TGTGCCAGCAGTTACTCGAATTTTGCAGGGGGAAACACCATATATTTT.

This chain links TRBV10-3 with TRBJ1-5; D remains unclear. V shed 2 bases and J shed 4 bases, with 6 bases lying between them. Per germline, CDR1 ENHRY and CDR2 SYGVKD. CDR3 length: 13 residues. The CDR3 DNA sequence: TGTGCCATCAGTGAGAATCGAAATCAGCCCCAGCATTTT. This translates into CAISENRNQPQHF.

The chain has TRBV6-5 and TRBJ1-5; 8 bases fit TRBD1. V trimming: 6 bases; J trimming: 7 bases; junction bases outside the gene matches: 5. CDR1 is MNHEY and CDR2 is SVGAGI in the germline V gene. CDR3 length equals 13 residues. The CDR3 spells CASRMSGGQPQHF. The CDR3 bases are TGTGCCAGCAGGATGTCAGGGGGCCAGCCCCAGCATTTT.

This chain joins TRBV7-9 and TRBJ1-2, with D possibly TRBD1 on 5 matching bases. CDR1 and CDR2 from the germline V gene are SEHNR and FQNEAQ (reference sequence). CDR3 length equals 14 residues. V lost 7 bases to trimming and J lost 2 bases, with 14 bases between them. The CDR3 loop is CASTLGTENYGYTF. The CDR3 region has the DNA TGTGCCAGCACCTTGGGGACGGAAAACTATGGCTACACCTTC.

J is TRBJ2-1 and V is TRBV5-4; TRBD1 agrees at 9 bases. CDR1 is SGHNT and CDR2 is YYREEE in the germline V gene (reference sequence). After removal of 3 bases from V and 2 bases from J, the junction contained 6 bases not matched to a gene. The CDR3 totals 16 residues. DNA for the CDR3: TGTGCCAGCAGCTGGGGGACAGGGAGTGCCTACAATGAGCAGTTCTTC. Amino acids: CASSWGTGSAYNEQFF.